This TCR beta chain was identified during a study of T cell repertoires in ileal Crohn's disease. Whole-study context: About half received postoperative treatment, some ten with thiopurines and around 17 anti-TNF. Whole-study results and caveats: All patients with clonality above 26.8% had endoscopic recurrence.

Comments on this clone: Its specificity is not known.

The time point denotes: inflamed ileum from the surgical specimen. Clones were sequenced by immunoSEQ multiplex PCR, and TCRdb holds only the in-frame ones, with some missing. This table holds about 17,000 clones, 60% to 85% found once. The sample taken for sequencing was ileal tissue. This receptor was identified in an adult with Crohn's disease.

CDR3 sequence: CASSPLRSPSYEQYF. The DNA of the CDR3 is TGTGCCAGCAGTCCGTTGAGGAGTCCTTCCTACGAGCAGTACTTC. The chain joins TRBV7-2 to TRBJ2-7, with D hard to call. V shed 6 bases and J shed 1 base, with 16 bases lying between them. The germline CDR1 and CDR2 sequences are SGHTA and FQGNSA. This CDR3 spans 15 amino acids.